The 23 T cell receptor beta chains given below trace back to one sample, sequenced in a study of blood T cell repertoires in COVID-19. Using immunoSEQ multiplex PCR, the repertoire was profiled, and TCRdb retains in-frame clones only, with some absent. The table records tens of thousands of clones, approximately 92% of them present only once. What was sequenced was peripheral blood. All receptors derive from a human donor with active COVID-19. The donor label of this sample is uncertain.

This clone was seen just once. The chain has TRBV5-1 and TRBJ2-2; D may be TRBD2 (5 bases). The CDR3 sequence is 15 residues long. Between the trimmed V and J ends, which lost 0 bases and 5 bases, there was a span of 11 bases. Per germline, CDR1 SGHRS and CDR2 YFSETQ. This CDR3 reads CASSLATTGTGELFF. CDR3 nucleotide sequence: TGCGCCAGCAGCTTGGCTACAACGGGAACCGGGGAGCTGTTTTTT.

The J gene is TRBJ2-7, the V gene TRBV29-1; TRBD2 might be the D (6 bases). The CDR3 covers 14 residues. Germline values: CDR1 SQVTM, CDR2 ANQGSEA. Trimming took 7 bases from V and 3 from J, leaving 19 bases between them. As DNA, the CDR3 is TGCAGCGCTGGACCCTACTTGGGAGGCTACGAGCAGTACTTC. It codes for CSAGPYLGGYEQYF.

The chain employs TRBV11-2 and TRBJ2-7; 7 nucleotides match TRBD1. Trimming removed 4 bases from V and 5 bases from J; junction bases left unmatched: 14. This CDR3 contains 16 residues. Looked up from germline, CDR1 is SGHAT and CDR2 is FQNNGV. The CDR3 is CASSYLTGTAPHEQYF. CDR3 DNA sequence: TGTGCCAGCAGCTACCTGACCGGGACAGCGCCCCACGAGCAGTACTTC.

V and J are TRBV28 and TRBJ1-5; D is unclear. Germline CDR1 reads MDHEN; CDR2 reads SYDVKM. The CDR3 runs to 14 residues. Trimming left V 6 bases short and J 5 bases short, with 14 bases between. The CDR3 sequence: CASRSIGRYQPQHF. In DNA, the CDR3 is TGTGCCAGCAGATCCATCGGTCGCTATCAGCCCCAGCATTTT.

The V and J genes are TRBV6-2 or TRBV6-3 and TRBJ2-7, with 8 bases aligning to TRBD2. Trimming removed 5 bases from V and 2 bases from J; junction bases left unmatched: 8. This CDR3 has 15 amino acids. Germline loops: CDR1 MNHEY, CDR2 SVGEGT. The CDR3 sequence: CASSLSGSGAYEQYF. The CDR3 nucleotides are TGTGCCAGCAGTCTCAGCGGGAGCGGAGCCTACGAGCAGTACTTC.

A single count supports this clone. The V call is TRBV13, the J call TRBJ2-5, with TRBD2 matching 11 bases. CDR1 is PRHDT, CDR2 FYEKMQ, per germline (reference sequence). The CDR3 is 16 residues long. V shed 5 bases and J 1 base; nucleotides not matched to a gene: 6. CDR3 in amino acids: CASSVRLAGSQETQYF. The CDR3 DNA sequence: TGTGCCAGCAGCGTGAGACTAGCGGGAAGCCAAGAGACCCAGTACTTC.

This chain joins TRBV20-1 and TRBJ2-7; D is perhaps TRBD1 (5 bases). V was cut by 6 bases and J by 6 bases, with 18 bases left in between. The CDR3 is made up of 13 amino acids. In germline, CDR1 is DFQATT, CDR2 SNEGSKA (reference sequence). CDR3 bases: TGCAGTGCGAGTGAGACAGACCTCGGCGAGCAGTACTTC. Residues: CSASETDLGEQYF.

The chain is built from TRBV7-9 and TRBJ1-4; D is ambiguous. This CDR3 is built from 14 residues. Trimming took off 1 base at V and 5 bases at J, with 8 bases between the two ends. Per the germline V gene, CDR1 is SEHNR and CDR2 is FQNEAQ (reference sequence). CDR3 in DNA: TGTGCCAGCAGCTTAGGACACGTAAATGAAAAACTGTTTTTT. This codes for CASSLGHVNEKLFF.

The chain links TRBV4-3 to TRBJ2-7, with 11 bases identical to TRBD2. V trimming: 4 bases; J trimming: 0 bases; junction bases outside the gene matches: 5. CDR1 and CDR2 (germline): LGHNA, YSLEER. The CDR3 is 16 amino acids. CDR3: CASSRGLAEPSYEQYF. The CDR3 DNA sequence: TGCGCCAGCAGCCGGGGACTAGCGGAGCCCTCCTACGAGCAGTACTTC.

The J gene is TRBJ2-7, the V gene TRBV7-9; 7 bases line up with TRBD1. With 5 bases clipped from V and 3 bases from J, the junction kept 7 bases outside the gene matches. The CDR3 has 14 residues. Germline CDR1 is SEHNR and CDR2 is FQNEAQ (reference sequence). CDR3 bases: TGTGCCAGCAGCCCGTGGGGACAGAGCTACGAGCAGTACTTC. It translates to CASSPWGQSYEQYF.

The CDR3 spells CASSQGGESETQYF. DNA of the CDR3: TGTGCCAGCAGCCAAGGAGGCGAGTCCGAGACCCAGTACTTC. The V and J genes are TRBV4-2 and TRBJ2-5; D remains unclear. Looked up from germline, CDR1 is LGHNA and CDR2 is YNFKEQ. This CDR3 is built from 14 residues. Trimming took 1 base from V and 5 from J, leaving 11 bases between them.

The chain links TRBV7-2 to TRBJ2-7, with 8 bases identical to TRBD2. This CDR3 contains 19 residues. Germline V gene data show CDR1 as SGHTA and CDR2 as FQGNSA. The trim removed 5 bases at V and 5 bases at J, leaving 23 bases unmatched. For the CDR3, the DNA is TGTGCCAGCAGCGGTTCCGGGACTAGGGTCGGAAGGCAAGCACACGAGCAGTACTTC. Its translation is CASSGSGTRVGRQAHEQYF.

This clone appeared a few times. The chain couples TRBV3-1 (or the pseudogene TRBV3-2) to TRBJ2-7, with unresolved D. Germline V gene sequence: CDR1 LGHDT, CDR2 YNNKEL (reference sequence). The CDR3 extends over 12 amino acids. V shed 0 bases and J shed 8 bases, with 8 bases lying between them. DNA for the CDR3: TGTGCCAGCAGCCAAGATTTGAGTAAGCAGTACTTC. Translating it yields CASSQDLSKQYF.

The chain carries TRBV6-5 and TRBJ2-5; 8 bases line up with TRBD2. Unmatched junction bases numbered 11, after V lost 7 bases and J lost 4 bases. The CDR3 runs to 15 residues. The germline V gene encodes CDR1 MNHEY and CDR2 SVGAGI. CDR3 protein: CASTNGLAVGETQYF. The CDR3 bases are TGTGCCAGCACTAATGGACTAGCCGTTGGAGAGACCCAGTACTTC.

V usage is TRBV12-5 and J usage is TRBJ2-4, with D possibly matching TRBD1 (5 bases). The CDR3 is made up of 15 amino acids. Trimming pared 1 base from V and 1 base from J, leaving 8 bases between. Germline V gene lookup returns CDR1 LGHNT and CDR2 FRNRAP. The CDR3 sequence: CASGLGGRAKNIQYF. CDR3 sequence (DNA): TGTGCTAGTGGTTTGGGGGGCCGGGCCAAAAACATTCAGTACTTC.

The V gene is TRBV28, the J gene TRBJ2-7, with D unresolved. Deletions cut 6 bases from V and 5 bases from J, with 8 bases between. The CDR3 is made up of 11 amino acids. Germline CDR1 is MDHEN and CDR2 is SYDVKM. The CDR3 sequence: CASRALHEQYF. CDR3 sequence (DNA): TGTGCCAGCAGGGCCCTGCACGAGCAGTACTTC. The complete variable domain, with remaining parts taken from reference TRBV28 and TRBJ2-7, reads DVKVTQSSRYLVKRTGEKVFLECVQDMDHENMFWYRQDPGLGLRLIYFSYDVKMKEKGDIPEGYSVSREKKERFSLILESASTNQTSMYLCASRALHEQYFGPGTRLTVT.

This rearrangement joins TRBV28 to TRBJ1-1; D is possibly TRBD1 (6 bases). Trimming cost V 6 bases and J 1 base, with 6 bases left between them. There are 12 residues in the CDR3. Germline-derived CDR1 and CDR2 are MDHEN and SYDVKM. The CDR3 sequence: CASRTGNTEAFF. Here the CDR3 DNA reads TGTGCCAGCAGGACAGGGAACACTGAAGCTTTCTTT.

The J gene is TRBJ2-7, the V gene TRBV5-1, with TRBD2 identical over 9 bases. V lost 4 bases and J lost 3; bases outside the gene matches: 11. CDR3 size: 16 residues. Germline V gene sequence: CDR1 SGHRS, CDR2 YFSETQ. CDR3 in amino acids: CASSGGTASGIYEQYF. CDR3 in DNA: TGCGCCAGCAGCGGGGGGACCGCTAGCGGGATCTACGAGCAGTACTTC. The full variable domain, with the rest looked up from reference TRBV5-1 and TRBJ2-7, is KAGVTQTPRYLIKTRGQQVTLSCSPISGHRSVSWYQQTPGQGLQFLFEYFSETQRNKGNFPGRFSGRQFSNSRSEMNVSTLELGDSALYLCASSGGTASGIYEQYFGPGTRLTVT.

Here the CDR3 DNA reads TGTGCCAGCAGTGAATTGGCAGGCCGGGGAAAACTGTTTTTT. Translation: CASSELAGRGKLFF. The rearrangement uses TRBV2 and TRBJ1-4; D is undetermined. The ends were cut back, 2 bases at V and 10 bases at J, with 14 bases in the middle. The CDR3 is made up of 14 amino acids. CDR1 and CDR2 from the germline V gene are SNHLY and FYNNEI.

The genes are TRBV5-4 and TRBJ2-1; 9 bases match TRBD1. The CDR3 sequence is 14 residues long. The germline CDR1 and CDR2 sequences are SGHNT and YYREEE (reference sequence). The V gene end was trimmed by 1 base and the J gene end by 8 bases; junction bases not matched to a gene: 4. The CDR3 nucleotides are TGTGCCAGCAGCTTGAGGACAGGGGTGGATGAGCAGTTCTTC. Translating gives CASSLRTGVDEQFF.

V usage is TRBV13 and J usage is TRBJ1-2, with 11 bases aligning to TRBD1. The germline CDR1 and CDR2 sequences are PRHDT and FYEKMQ (reference sequence). There are 15 residues in the CDR3. The ends lost 5 bases at V and 4 bases at J; junction bases unmatched: 6. CDR3 DNA: TGTGCCAGCAGCATCGGGGACAGGGGGAGCTATGGCTACACCTTC. This gives the protein CASSIGDRGSYGYTF.

The chain has TRBV24-1 and TRBJ2-1; TRBD2 matches 13 bases. With V trimmed by 4 bases and J by 8 bases, 4 bases remained unmatched. The V gene's germline CDR1 is KGHDR and CDR2 SFDVKD. The CDR3 is 15 residues long. The CDR3 sequence is CATSETGLAGHEQFF. The CDR3 DNA reads as TGTGCCACCAGTGAAACGGGACTAGCGGGACATGAGCAGTTCTTC.

The gene calls are TRBV25-1 and TRBJ1-1; no clear D. CDR3 length: 12 residues. Germline CDR1 MGHDK, CDR2 SYGVNS. V was shortened by 6 bases and J by 1 base, with 6 bases between the two germline ends. CDR3 region: CASRAGNTEAFF. CDR3 nucleotides: TGTGCCAGCAGGGCGGGGAACACTGAAGCTTTCTTT.